The sequence of this TCR beta chain was determined in a study of siplizumab effects on memory and regulatory T cells. General study findings and limits: Apparently more diverse than memory cells, naive T cells also seemed major alloresponse contributors. Sequences below about 10^-5 frequency were poorly captured. As a result, only a minor fraction of alloreactive clones mapped to unstimulated subsets. Siplizumab, the agent tested, significantly reduced alloreactive sequences traceable to unstimulated CD4+ memory cells.

Worth noting for this clone: What it binds is unknown.

The protocol was immunoSEQ multiplex PCR, while the TCRdb copy is restricted to in-frame clones and leaves out a portion. The sample contains roughly 60,000 clones, approximately 93% of which appear only once. Germline lookup yields CDR1 SEHNR and CDR2 FQNEAQ (reference sequence). The germline V and J ends were trimmed by 8 bases and 6 bases, with 15 bases remaining between them. The CDR3 spans 13 residues. The rearrangement links TRBV7-9 to TRBJ2-3; a weak D match, TRBD2 (5 bases). Source material: CD8+ T cells sorted from blood. The clonotype originates from a human donor in good health. CDR3 loop: CASFAPGMDTQYF. The CDR3 coding sequence is TGTGCCAGCTTCGCGCCCGGGATGGATACGCAGTATTTT.